The 18 T cell receptor beta chains listed next were all sequenced from one sample in a study of blood T cell repertoires in COVID-19. Clones were sequenced by immunoSEQ multiplex PCR, and TCRdb holds only the in-frame ones, with some missing. The sample consists of around 100,000 clones, approximately 84% of them appearing once. Source material: peripheral blood. Receptor source: a man aged 25-40 years in a cohort sampled during active COVID-19.

The chain recombines TRBV25-1 with TRBJ2-7, with a weak D call TRBD2 (6 bases). This CDR3 is built from 13 residues. CDR1 and CDR2 (germline): MGHDK, SYGVNS. V was clipped by 6 bases and J by 6 bases, with 15 bases between them. Written as DNA, the CDR3 is TGTGCCAGCAGCCCCGCGGGGTATAGCGAGCAGTACTTC. Protein product: CASSPAGYSEQYF.

In nucleotides, the CDR3 is TGCAGCGTCCCTCGACACGACAGGGGTGCTGGACAGACCCAGTACTTC. Its translation is CSVPRHDRGAGQTQYF. This chain uses TRBV29-1 with TRBJ2-5, with TRBD1 identical over 8 bases. The CDR3 is 16 amino acids. Germline V CDR1 and CDR2: SQVTM, ANQGSEA. The V gene end was trimmed by 6 bases and the J gene end by 6 bases; junction bases not matched to a gene: 18.

The chain carries TRBV30 and TRBJ2-5; 8 nucleotides agree with TRBD2. V shed 5 bases and J 5 bases; nucleotides not matched to a gene: 13. The CDR3 runs 15 residues. CDR1 GTSNPN and CDR2 SVGIG come from the germline V gene (reference sequence). The DNA for the CDR3 is TGTGCCTGGTCCCCCGGGACTAGGTCTATGGAGACCCAGTACTTC. Its protein product is CAWSPGTRSMETQYF.

This chain connects TRBV2 to TRBJ2-3; TRBD2 agrees at 8 bases. CDR3 length equals 16 residues. V was pared by 6 bases and J by 5 bases, with 13 bases of the junction left unmatched. Germline V gene lookup returns CDR1 SNHLY and CDR2 FYNNEI. The CDR3 bases are TGTGCCAGCAGAAGCGGGGGCCGATCGGTGGGAGATACGCAGTATTTT. Protein product: CASRSGGRSVGDTQYF.

V gene TRBV24-1 combines with J gene TRBJ2-1; 8 bases align to TRBD1. J was trimmed by 0 bases and V by 4 bases; bases with no gene match: 7. Germline values: CDR1 KGHDR, CDR2 SFDVKD. This CDR3 comprises 17 residues. The CDR3 sequence: CATSESRGQGSYNEQFF. In DNA form, the CDR3 reads TGTGCCACCAGTGAGTCCCGAGGACAGGGCTCCTACAATGAGCAGTTCTTC.

Only one count was recorded for this clone. The chain combines TRBV25-1 with TRBJ2-7, with TRBD2 identical over 11 bases. Per the germline V gene, CDR1 is MGHDK and CDR2 is SYGVNS. J lost 5 bases, V lost 6 bases, and 6 bases had no gene match. This CDR3 has 14 residues. CDR3 nucleotides: TGTGCCAGCAGACATAGCGGGGGGGGCAACGAGCAGTACTTC. Its translation: CASRHSGGGNEQYF.

The chain uses TRBV3-1 (or the pseudogene TRBV3-2) and TRBJ2-5; possible D gene TRBD1, 6 bases. Germline V lookup: CDR1 LGHDT, CDR2 YNNKEL (reference sequence). The V gene lost 1 base and the J gene lost 1 base, with 19 bases spanning the gap. CDR3 length: 18 residues. DNA of the CDR3: TGTGCCAGCAGCCAAGGACGGGACACCCAGGGCTTCCAAGAGACCCAGTACTTC. Translation gives CASSQGRDTQGFQETQYF.

This chain joins TRBV18 and TRBJ2-1; 7 bases map to TRBD1. In germline, CDR1 is KGHSH, CDR2 LQKENI. The CDR3 runs 13 residues. The V segment lost 2 bases and the J segment 9 bases; nucleotides outside the gene matches: 4. Here the CDR3 reads CASSPTGAGEQFF. The DNA of the CDR3 is TGTGCCAGCTCACCAACAGGGGCCGGTGAGCAGTTCTTC.

The rearrangement uses TRBV11-2 and TRBJ2-7; D unclear. CDR3 length equals 13 residues. Trimming left V 1 base short and J 3 bases short, with 7 bases between. The germline V gene encodes CDR1 SGHAT and CDR2 FQNNGV. The CDR3 DNA is TGTGCCAGCAGCTTAGGCGGCATCTACGAGCAGTACTTC. Encoded protein: CASSLGGIYEQYF. The variable domain in full, completed from reference TRBV11-2 and TRBJ2-7, reads EAGVAQSPRYKIIEKRQSVAFWCNPISGHATLYWYQQILGQGPKLLIQFQNNGVVDDSQLPKDRFSAERLKGVDSTLKIQPAKLEDSAVYLCASSLGGIYEQYFGPGTRLTVT.

The table lists this clone with a count of one. The chain recombines TRBV28 with TRBJ1-2; tentatively, D is TRBD1 (6 bases). Trimming stripped 5 bases from V and 8 bases from J, with 15 bases between. The germline V gene encodes CDR1 MDHEN and CDR2 SYDVKM. This CDR3 has 13 amino acids. DNA of the CDR3: TGTGCCAGCAGTCCCCGGGACATCCTCGGCTACACCTTC. This codes for CASSPRDILGYTF.

V gene TRBV23-1 combines with J gene TRBJ1-4, with 10 bases fitting TRBD1. TRBV23-1 is filed as an ORF, its function uncertain. This CDR3 spans 13 amino acids. Unmatched junction bases numbered 3, after V lost 9 bases and J lost 5 bases. This CDR3 is CARPGQGNEKLFF. The DNA of the CDR3 is TGCGCCAGACCGGGACAGGGGAATGAAAAACTGTTTTTT.

The rearrangement uses TRBV11-1 and TRBJ2-2, with TRBD2 matching over 7 bases. Germline V gene lookup returns CDR1 SGHAT and CDR2 FQDESV (reference sequence). V was clipped by 5 bases and J by 1 base; unmatched bases: 7. The length of the CDR3 is 16 residues. The CDR3 DNA follows: TGTGCCAGCAGCCAACCCGGGAGGATGAACACCGGGGAGCTGTTTTTT. This encodes CASSQPGRMNTGELFF.

This clone was detected a few times. The chain joins TRBV29-1 to TRBJ2-5; a possible D gene is TRBD2 (6 bases). The CDR3 runs 13 residues. V gave up 6 bases and J gave up 4 bases, with 15 bases separating them. Germline V gene data show CDR1 as SQVTM and CDR2 as ANQGSEA. DNA of the CDR3: TGCAGCGTCCCGAGTTCCGGGGGAGAGACCCAGTACTTC. This translates into CSVPSSGGETQYF.

The chain employs TRBV13 and TRBJ2-1, with D perhaps TRBD1 (7 bases). This CDR3 contains 15 residues. Germline CDR1 PRHDT, CDR2 FYEKMQ (reference sequence). The V gene lost 5 bases and the J gene lost 8 bases, with 19 bases spanning the gap. The CDR3 nucleotides are TGTGCCAGCAGCCCTAGGACAGGAGGGGGGTATGAGCAGTTCTTC. It is translated as CASSPRTGGGYEQFF.

This chain uses TRBV7-2 with TRBJ2-1, with 11 bases lining up with TRBD2. This CDR3 is 15 amino acids long. The germline CDR1 and CDR2 sequences are SGHTA and FQGNSA. Trimming at V came to 3 bases and at J to 9 bases, leaving 7 bases not matched to a gene. The CDR3 region is CASSFSGTSGGEQFF. Here the CDR3 DNA reads TGTGCCAGCAGCTTCTCCGGGACTAGCGGCGGTGAGCAGTTCTTC.

The chain uses TRBV5-1 and TRBJ2-3; 13 nucleotides match TRBD2. V shed 4 bases and J 4 bases; nucleotides not matched to a gene: 3. Germline V gene sequence: CDR1 SGHRS, CDR2 YFSETQ. This CDR3 comprises 15 residues. The CDR3 is CASSPGLAGADTQYF. The DNA of the CDR3 is TGCGCCAGCAGCCCCGGACTAGCGGGGGCAGATACGCAGTATTTT. The whole variable domain, filled in from reference TRBV5-1 and TRBJ2-3, reads KAGVTQTPRYLIKTRGQQVTLSCSPISGHRSVSWYQQTPGQGLQFLFEYFSETQRNKGNFPGRFSGRQFSNSRSEMNVSTLELGDSALYLCASSPGLAGADTQYFGPGTRLTVL.

This sequence joins TRBV7-6 and TRBJ2-7, with a tentative D call TRBD1 (6 bases). Germline V gives CDR1 SGHVS, CDR2 FNYEAQ. The V end lost 0 bases, the J end lost 9 bases, and 27 bases lay between the germline ends. The CDR3 has 18 amino acids. The CDR3: CASSLASRGRGGEKRQYF. CDR3 nucleotides: TGTGCCAGCAGCTTAGCGTCCAGGGGCCGAGGGGGTGAGAAGAGGCAGTACTTC.

The V and J genes are TRBV6-5 and TRBJ2-2, with TRBD1 identical over 10 bases. This CDR3 has 15 amino acids. V gave up 2 bases and J gave up 4 bases; unmatched junction bases: 1. From germline, CDR1 is MNHEY and CDR2 SVGAGI. DNA of the CDR3: TGTGCCAGCAGTTACAGGACAGGGGGCACCGGGGAGCTGTTTTTT. It translates to CASSYRTGGTGELFF.